This TCR beta chain is drawn from a study of read filtering for tumor transcriptome and immune sequencing. Whole-study findings and limits: Dropping single-read clonotypes raised IR-seq and RNA-seq shared-clonotype correlation.

The library was built from roughly 400 ng RNA with molecular barcoded adaptors for alpha/delta and beta/gamma chains. TCRdb used MiXCR to reprocess the reads, holding one entry per CDR3 protein. The sample has approximately 90,000 distinct CDR3 sequences; 20% to 25% are singletons. This clonotype turned up a few times. Antigen specificity is unknown. CDR3 length: 16 residues. The V gene lost 0 bases and the J gene lost 0 bases, with 11 bases spanning the gap. Germline loops: CDR1 SQVTM, CDR2 ANQGSEA. The rearrangement joins TRBV29-1 to TRBJ2-2; D is undetermined. The source material was a population of CD138-negative cells sorted from bone marrow. This receptor was taken from a donor at least 40 years old with multiple myeloma. For the CDR3, the DNA is TGCAGCGTTGAAGATCTTAACACCGCGAACACCGGGGAGCTGTTTTTT. Its translation is CSVEDLNTANTGELFF.